This section outlines one T cell receptor (beta chain) sequence together with its context. This sample is part of a study of identical twins. TCRdb reanalysed the 5' RACE reads using MiXCR and keeps one entry per CDR3 protein. The table has 1.5 million to 2 million distinct CDR3 sequences, around 29% seen once; the top ten hold over 0.25%. The germline gives CDR1 MDHEN, CDR2 SYDVKM. The CDR3 sequence is 13 residues long. With V trimmed by 5 bases and J by 5 bases, 3 bases remained unmatched. Sequencing was carried out using cord blood. The chain carries TRBV28 and TRBJ2-7; 10 nucleotides match TRBD2. The receptor was isolated from a newborn girl in good health. The CDR3 nucleotides read TGTGCCAGCAGTACAGCGGGAGGGCACGAGCAGTACTTC. This codes for CASSTAGGHEQYF.